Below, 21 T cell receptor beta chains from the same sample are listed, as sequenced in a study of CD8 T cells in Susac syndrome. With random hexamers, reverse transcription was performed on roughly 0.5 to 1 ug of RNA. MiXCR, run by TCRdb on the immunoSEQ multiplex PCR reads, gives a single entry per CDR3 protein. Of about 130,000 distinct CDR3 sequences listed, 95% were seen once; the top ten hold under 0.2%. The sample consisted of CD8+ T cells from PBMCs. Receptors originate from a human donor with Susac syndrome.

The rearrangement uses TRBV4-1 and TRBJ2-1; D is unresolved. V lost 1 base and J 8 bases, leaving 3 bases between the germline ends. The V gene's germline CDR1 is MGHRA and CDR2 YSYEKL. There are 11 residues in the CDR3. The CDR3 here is CASSQVDEQFF. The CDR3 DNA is TGCGCCAGCAGCCAAGTCGATGAGCAGTTCTTC.

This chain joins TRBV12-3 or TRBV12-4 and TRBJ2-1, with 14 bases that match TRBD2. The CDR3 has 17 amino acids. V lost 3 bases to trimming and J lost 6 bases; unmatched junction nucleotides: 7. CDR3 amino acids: CASSLTSGRASLNEQFF. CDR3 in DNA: TGTGCCAGCAGTTTGACTAGCGGGAGGGCTAGTCTCAATGAGCAGTTCTTC.

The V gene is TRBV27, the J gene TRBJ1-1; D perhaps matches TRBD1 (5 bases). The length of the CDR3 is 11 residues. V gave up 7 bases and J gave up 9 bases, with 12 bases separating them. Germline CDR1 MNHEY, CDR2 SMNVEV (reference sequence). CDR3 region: CASNRGGKAFF. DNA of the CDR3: TGTGCCAGCAACCGCGGGGGGAAAGCTTTCTTT.

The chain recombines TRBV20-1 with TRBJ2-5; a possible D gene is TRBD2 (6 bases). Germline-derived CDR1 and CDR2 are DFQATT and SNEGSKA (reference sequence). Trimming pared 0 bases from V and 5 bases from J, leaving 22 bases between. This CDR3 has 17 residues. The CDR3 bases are TGCAGTGCTAGAGATCGGGTAGCGGCAAGGATTGTGGAGACCCAGTACTTC. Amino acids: CSARDRVAARIVETQYF.

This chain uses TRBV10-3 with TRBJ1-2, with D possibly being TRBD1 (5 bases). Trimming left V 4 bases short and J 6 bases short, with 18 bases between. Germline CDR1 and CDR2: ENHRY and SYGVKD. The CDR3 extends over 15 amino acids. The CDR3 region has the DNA TGTGCCATCAGTGTCGTGGGGGAATACCTTGATGGCTACACCTTC. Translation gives CAISVVGEYLDGYTF.

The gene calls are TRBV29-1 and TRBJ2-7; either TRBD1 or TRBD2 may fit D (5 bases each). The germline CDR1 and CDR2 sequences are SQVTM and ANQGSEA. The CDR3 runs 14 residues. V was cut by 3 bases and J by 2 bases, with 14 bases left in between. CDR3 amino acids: CSVEASGSAYEQYF. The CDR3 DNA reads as TGCAGCGTTGAGGCCTCAGGGAGCGCCTACGAGCAGTACTTC.

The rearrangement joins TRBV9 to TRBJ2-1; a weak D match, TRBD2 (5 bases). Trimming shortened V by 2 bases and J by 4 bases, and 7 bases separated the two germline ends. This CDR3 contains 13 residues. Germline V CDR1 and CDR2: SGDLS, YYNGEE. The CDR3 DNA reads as TGTGCCAGCAGCGTCCTAGCTTACAATGAGCAGTTCTTC. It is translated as CASSVLAYNEQFF. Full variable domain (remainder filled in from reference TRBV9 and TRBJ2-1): DSGVTQTPKHLITATGQRVTLRCSPRSGDLSVYWYQQSLDQGLQFLIQYYNGEERAKGNILERFSAQQFPDLHSELNLSSLELGDSALYFCASSVLAYNEQFFGPGTRLTVL.

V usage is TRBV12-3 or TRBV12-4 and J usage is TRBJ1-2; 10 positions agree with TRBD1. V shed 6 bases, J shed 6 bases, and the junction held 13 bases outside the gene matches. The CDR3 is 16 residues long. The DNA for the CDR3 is TGTGCCAGCAGCATTCGTCCCGGGACAGGGGTGAATGGCTACACCTTC. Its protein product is CASSIRPGTGVNGYTF.

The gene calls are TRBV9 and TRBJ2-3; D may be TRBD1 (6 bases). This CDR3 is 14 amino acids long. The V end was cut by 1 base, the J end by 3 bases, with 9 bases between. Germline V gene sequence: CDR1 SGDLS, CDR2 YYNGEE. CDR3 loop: CASSVFRGTDTQYF. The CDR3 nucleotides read TGTGCCAGCAGCGTATTCAGGGGAACAGATACGCAGTATTTT.

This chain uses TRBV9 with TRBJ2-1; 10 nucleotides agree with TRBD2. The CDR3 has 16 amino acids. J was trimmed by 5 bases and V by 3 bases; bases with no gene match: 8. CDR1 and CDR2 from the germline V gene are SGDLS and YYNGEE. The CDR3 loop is CASSAYSGRQNNEQFF. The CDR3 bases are TGTGCCAGCAGCGCCTATAGCGGGAGGCAAAACAATGAGCAGTTCTTC.

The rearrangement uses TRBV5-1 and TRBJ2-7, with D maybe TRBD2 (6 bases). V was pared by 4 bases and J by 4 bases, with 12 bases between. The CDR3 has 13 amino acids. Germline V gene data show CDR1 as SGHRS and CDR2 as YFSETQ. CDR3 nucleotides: TGCGCCAGCAGCCATGGAGGGAGTTACGAGCAGTACTTC. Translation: CASSHGGSYEQYF.

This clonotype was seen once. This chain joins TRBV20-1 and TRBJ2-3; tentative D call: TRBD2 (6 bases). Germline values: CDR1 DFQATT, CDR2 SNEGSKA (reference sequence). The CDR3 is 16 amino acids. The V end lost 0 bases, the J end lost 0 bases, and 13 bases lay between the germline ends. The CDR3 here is CSARDTRRESTDTQYF. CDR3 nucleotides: TGCAGTGCTAGAGACACGCGGAGGGAAAGCACAGATACGCAGTATTTT.

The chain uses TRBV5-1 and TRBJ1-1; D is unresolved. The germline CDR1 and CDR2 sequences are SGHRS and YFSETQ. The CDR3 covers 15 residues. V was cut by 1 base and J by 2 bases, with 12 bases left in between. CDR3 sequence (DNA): TGCGCCAGCAGCTTGATGGGGTTGTCCAACACTGAAGCTTTCTTT. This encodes CASSLMGLSNTEAFF.

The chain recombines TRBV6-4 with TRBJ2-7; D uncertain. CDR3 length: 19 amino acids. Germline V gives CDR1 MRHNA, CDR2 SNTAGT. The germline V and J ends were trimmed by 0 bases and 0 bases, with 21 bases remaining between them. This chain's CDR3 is CASSDSTGHKARPSYEQYF. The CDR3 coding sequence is TGTGCCAGCAGTGACTCGACCGGCCACAAGGCGCGTCCCTCCTACGAGCAGTACTTC.

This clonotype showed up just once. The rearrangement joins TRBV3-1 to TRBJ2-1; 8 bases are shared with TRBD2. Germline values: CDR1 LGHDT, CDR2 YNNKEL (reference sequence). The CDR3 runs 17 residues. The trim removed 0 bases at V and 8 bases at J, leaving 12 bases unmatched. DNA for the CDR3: TGTGCCAGCAGCCAAGATCAGAGGCCTAGCGGGTCCGATGAGCAGTTCTTC. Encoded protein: CASSQDQRPSGSDEQFF.

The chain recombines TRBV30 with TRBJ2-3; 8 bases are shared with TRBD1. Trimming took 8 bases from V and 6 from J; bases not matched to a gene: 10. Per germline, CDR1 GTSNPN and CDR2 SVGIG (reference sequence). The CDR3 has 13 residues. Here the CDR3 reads CAQTRDRPDTQYF. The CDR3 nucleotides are TGTGCCCAGACCCGGGACAGGCCGGATACGCAGTATTTT.

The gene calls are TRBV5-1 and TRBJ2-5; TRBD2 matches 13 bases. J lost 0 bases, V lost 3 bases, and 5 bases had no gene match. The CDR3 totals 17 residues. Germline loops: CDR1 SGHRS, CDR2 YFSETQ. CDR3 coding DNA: TGCGCCAGCAGCTCCGGGACTAGCGGGACGTACCAAGAGACCCAGTACTTC. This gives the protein CASSSGTSGTYQETQYF.

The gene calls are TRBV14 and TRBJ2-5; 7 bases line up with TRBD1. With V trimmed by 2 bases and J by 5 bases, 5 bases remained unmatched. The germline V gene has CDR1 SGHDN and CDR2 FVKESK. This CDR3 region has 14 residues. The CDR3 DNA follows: TGTGCCAGCAGCCAAATAGGGGGCGGTGAGACCCAGTACTTC. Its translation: CASSQIGGGETQYF.

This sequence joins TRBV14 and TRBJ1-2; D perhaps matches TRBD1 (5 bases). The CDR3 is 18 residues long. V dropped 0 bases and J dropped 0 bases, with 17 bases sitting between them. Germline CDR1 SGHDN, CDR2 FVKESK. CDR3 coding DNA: TGTGCCAGCAGCCAAGACCCTTGGTCAGGGCGACCTAACTATGGCTACACCTTC. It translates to CASSQDPWSGRPNYGYTF.

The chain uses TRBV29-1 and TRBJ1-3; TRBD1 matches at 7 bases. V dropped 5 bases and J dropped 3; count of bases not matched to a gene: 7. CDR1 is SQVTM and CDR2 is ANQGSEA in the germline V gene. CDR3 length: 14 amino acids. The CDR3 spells CSVPEGADGNTIYF. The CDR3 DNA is TGCAGCGTTCCCGAGGGGGCGGATGGAAACACCATATATTTT.

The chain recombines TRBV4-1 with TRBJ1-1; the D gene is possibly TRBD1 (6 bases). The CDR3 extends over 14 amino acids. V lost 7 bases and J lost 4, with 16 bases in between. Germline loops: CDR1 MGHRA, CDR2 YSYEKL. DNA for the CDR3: TGCGCCAGCACCCTCGAGTGGGGGCTCACTGAAGCTTTCTTT. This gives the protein CASTLEWGLTEAFF.